A selection of T cell receptor beta chains follows, all from one sample in a study of blood T cells in healthy people across ages. TCRdb reprocessed the 5' RACE reads via MiXCR and lists one record per CDR3 protein. The sample lists approximately 780,000 distinct CDR3 sequences, roughly 24% occurring once. The same specimen was also included in a second study, on T cells of mothers and their children.

The source material was blood. The receptor set was obtained from a boy between 5 and 17 years old in good health. The CDR3 runs from the conserved cysteine through the conserved F or W. D genes are given only for firm matches. Expanded clones get a size class; other rows say once, few or many, or leave the size out.

D gene: .
J gene: TRBJ1-4
clone size: .
V gene: TRBV4-1
CDR3 DNA: TGCGCCAGCAGCCAAGCTGCTAACGGGCAGGGGAATGAAAAACTGTTTTTT
CDR3 protein: CASSQAANGQGNEKLFF

D gene: TRBD1
J gene: TRBJ1-1
clone size: few
V gene: TRBV7-9
CDR3 DNA: TGTGCCAGCAGCTCAGACAGGGACGCTTTCTTT
CDR3 protein: CASSSDRDAFF

D gene: .
J gene: TRBJ2-5
clone size: .
V gene: TRBV5-1
CDR3 DNA: TGCGCCAGCAGCTTGGACAGGACGGAGACCCAGTACTTC
CDR3 protein: CASSLDRTETQYF

D gene: TRBD2
J gene: TRBJ2-1
clone size: .
V gene: TRBV28
CDR3 DNA: TGTGCCAGCAGTTTATCGGTACTAGCGGGGAACAATGAGCAGTTCTTC
CDR3 protein: CASSLSVLAGNNEQFF

D gene: .
J gene: TRBJ1-3
clone size: few
V gene: TRBV6-5
CDR3 DNA: TGTGCCAGCAGTTATAGGGGTATGAGAAACACCATATATTTT
CDR3 protein: CASSYRGMRNTIYF

D gene: TRBD1
J gene: TRBJ1-1
clone size: .
V gene: TRBV29-1
CDR3 DNA: TGCAGCGTCCCGGACAGGAGGAGGGGGAAAGCTTTCTTT
CDR3 protein: CSVPDRRRGKAFF

D gene: TRBD1
J gene: TRBJ1-1
clone size: few
V gene: TRBV20-1
CDR3 DNA: TGCAGTGCTGCTCCAGGGGGCATGGTCACTGAAGCTTTCTTT
CDR3 protein: CSAAPGGMVTEAFF

D gene: TRBD1
J gene: TRBJ2-4
clone size: few
V gene: TRBV30
CDR3 DNA: TGTGCCTGGACCGGGACAGCTCAAAACATTCAGTACTTC
CDR3 protein: CAWTGTAQNIQYF

D gene: TRBD1
J gene: TRBJ2-5
clone size: few
V gene: TRBV7-9
CDR3 DNA: TGTGCCAGCAGCTTACAGGGGGCGCTGGAAGAGACCCAGTACTTC
CDR3 protein: CASSLQGALEETQYF

D gene: TRBD1
J gene: TRBJ2-5
clone size: few
V gene: TRBV28
CDR3 DNA: TGTGCCACCTTACAACAGGGGGCGATGGAGACCCAGTACTTC
CDR3 protein: CATLQQGAMETQYF

D gene: .
J gene: TRBJ2-1
clone size: few
V gene: TRBV20-1
CDR3 DNA: TGCAGTGCTAGAGCCTCTGCCTCCTACAATGAGCAGTTCTTC
CDR3 protein: CSARASASYNEQFF

D gene: TRBD1
J gene: TRBJ2-4
clone size: few
V gene: TRBV29-1
CDR3 DNA: TGCAGCGGAGGACAGGAAGGGAACATTCAGTACTTC
CDR3 protein: CSGGQEGNIQYF

D gene: TRBD1
J gene: TRBJ1-1
clone size: .
V gene: TRBV24-1
CDR3 DNA: TGTGCCACCACCACCACCCCCCTAGTGCGGGACAGCATCGTAAAAATTGAAGCTTTCTTT
CDR3 protein: CATTTTPLVRDSIVKIEAFF

D gene: .
J gene: TRBJ2-7
clone size: .
V gene: TRBV5-1
CDR3 DNA: TGCGCCAGCAGCTTTAGCGCGGGGCTCTCCTACGAGCAGTACTTC
CDR3 protein: CASSFSAGLSYEQYF

D gene: .
J gene: TRBJ2-1
clone size: few
V gene: TRBV5-1
CDR3 DNA: TGCGCCAGCAGCTACGTAATGGGACGGACCTACAATGAGCAGTTCTTC
CDR3 protein: CASSYVMGRTYNEQFF

D gene: .
J gene: TRBJ2-5
clone size: .
V gene: TRBV4-1
CDR3 DNA: TGCGCCATCAGCCCCTTTTTTCGGGGGGAGACCCAGTACTTC
CDR3 protein: CAISPFFRGETQYF

D gene: .
J gene: TRBJ1-5
clone size: .
V gene: TRBV18
CDR3 DNA: TGTGCCAGCTCACTCAGGGCTGAACAGCCCCAGCATTTT
CDR3 protein: CASSLRAEQPQHF

D gene: TRBD2
J gene: TRBJ2-1
clone size: .
V gene: TRBV4-1
CDR3 DNA: TGCGCCAGCAGCCCTCCCGGGCTAGCGGACCACAATGAGCAGTTCTTC
CDR3 protein: CASSPPGLADHNEQFF

D gene: .
J gene: TRBJ2-1
clone size: .
V gene: TRBV15
CDR3 DNA: TGTGCCACCAGCAGAGATAGGGGGGTTCCCAACTTC
CDR3 protein: CATSRDRGVPNF

D gene: .
J gene: TRBJ1-4
clone size: .
V gene: TRBV10-2
CDR3 DNA: TGCGCAACCAGCGACGGCGGGGGACGCGTCGAAAAACTGTTTTTT
CDR3 protein: CATSDGGGRVEKLFF

D gene: .
J gene: TRBJ2-5
clone size: few
V gene: TRBV12-3/TRBV12-4
CDR3 DNA: TGTGCCAGCTCAGTTTTCGGAGAGACCCAGTACTTC
CDR3 protein: CASSVFGETQYF

D gene: .
J gene: TRBJ2-7
clone size: many
V gene: TRBV12-3/TRBV12-4
CDR3 DNA: TGTGCCAGCAGCTTAAACCCCTACGAGCAGTACTTC
CDR3 protein: CASSLNPYEQYF

D gene: .
J gene: TRBJ1-2
clone size: .
V gene: TRBV2
CDR3 DNA: TGTGCCAGCAGTGGCCAAACGAACAGCGCTAACTATGGCTACACCTTC
CDR3 protein: CASSGQTNSANYGYTF

D gene: .
J gene: TRBJ2-5
clone size: .
V gene: TRBV15
CDR3 DNA: TGTGCCACCAGCAGGGGCGTCGGGGGCGAGACCCAGTACTTC
CDR3 protein: CATSRGVGGETQYF

D gene: .
J gene: TRBJ2-4
clone size: .
V gene: TRBV2
CDR3 DNA: TGTGCCAGCAGTGAATTACATAGAGACCAGTACTTC
CDR3 protein: CASSELHRDQYF

D gene: .
J gene: TRBJ1-5
clone size: few
V gene: TRBV7-9
CDR3 DNA: TGTGCCAGCAGCTCTCAAGGGAGGAATCAGCCCCAGCATTTT
CDR3 protein: CASSSQGRNQPQHF

D gene: .
J gene: TRBJ1-1
clone size: few
V gene: TRBV3-1
CDR3 DNA: TGTGCCAGCAGCCGGAGCTATGACCGGGGGACTGAAGCTTTCTTT
CDR3 protein: CASSRSYDRGTEAFF

D gene: TRBD1
J gene: TRBJ2-3
clone size: few
V gene: TRBV27
CDR3 DNA: TGTGCCAGCAGTCCACCGACGGGACAGTTGGTTGATACGCAGTATTTT
CDR3 protein: CASSPPTGQLVDTQYF

D gene: .
J gene: TRBJ2-5
clone size: .
V gene: TRBV7-3
CDR3 DNA: TGTGCCAGCAGCTTAACGGGTTCGGGCAGTCAAGAGACCCAGTACTTC
CDR3 protein: CASSLTGSGSQETQYF

D gene: .
J gene: TRBJ2-5
clone size: .
V gene: TRBV2
CDR3 DNA: TGTGCCAGCAGTGAATTGACAAGCACGGAGACCCAGTACTTC
CDR3 protein: CASSELTSTETQYF

D gene: TRBD2
J gene: TRBJ2-7
clone size: .
V gene: TRBV29-1
CDR3 DNA: TGCAGCCCAAAGCGGGGGGGCGTAAAAATAGCCCCCGACGAGCAGTACTTC
CDR3 protein: CSPKRGGVKIAPDEQYF

D gene: TRBD2
J gene: TRBJ2-3
clone size: .
V gene: TRBV20-1
CDR3 DNA: TGCAGTGCTAGTCCCGGGACTAGCGGGTATAGCACAGATACGCAGTATTTT
CDR3 protein: CSASPGTSGYSTDTQYF

D gene: .
J gene: TRBJ2-7
clone size: .
V gene: TRBV5-6
CDR3 DNA: TGTGCCAGCACCTCCGTCGATGGGCGCTCCTACGAGCAGTACTTC
CDR3 protein: CASTSVDGRSYEQYF

D gene: .
J gene: TRBJ2-5
clone size: .
V gene: TRBV7-7
CDR3 DNA: TGTGCTAGCAGCTTATCACCTCAACAAGAGACCCAGTACTTC
CDR3 protein: CASSLSPQQETQYF

D gene: TRBD1
J gene: TRBJ1-4
clone size: .
V gene: TRBV4-1
CDR3 DNA: TGCGCCAGCAGCCCAAGGGACAGGGGGGCAACTAATGAAAAACTGTTTTTT
CDR3 protein: CASSPRDRGATNEKLFF

D gene: TRBD2
J gene: TRBJ2-2
clone size: .
V gene: TRBV4-1
CDR3 DNA: TGCGCCAGCAGCTGGGGGGGGTCCGGGGAGCTGTTTTTT
CDR3 protein: CASSWGGSGELFF

D gene: .
J gene: TRBJ2-4
clone size: .
V gene: TRBV20-1
CDR3 DNA: TGCAGTGCTAGCGAACCAGGTTACGTAGAAAACATTCAGTACTTC
CDR3 protein: CSASEPGYVENIQYF

D gene: .
J gene: TRBJ2-3
clone size: few
V gene: TRBV7-3
CDR3 DNA: TGTGCCAGCAGTCCGGGCTATTCAGATACGCAGTATTTT
CDR3 protein: CASSPGYSDTQYF

D gene: TRBD2
J gene: TRBJ2-5
clone size: .
V gene: TRBV5-1
CDR3 DNA: TGCGCCAGCAGCTCCGGGGGACTAGCTATAGAGACCCAGTACTTC
CDR3 protein: CASSSGGLAIETQYF

D gene: TRBD1
J gene: TRBJ1-1
clone size: few
V gene: TRBV12-3/TRBV12-4
CDR3 DNA: TGTGCCAGCAAAACAGGGGGCACTGAAGCTTTCTTT
CDR3 protein: CASKTGGTEAFF

D gene: .
J gene: TRBJ2-1
clone size: .
V gene: TRBV2
CDR3 DNA: TGTGCCAGCAGTGAAGCGCTTGGCAATGAGCAGTTCTTC
CDR3 protein: CASSEALGNEQFF

D gene: .
J gene: TRBJ1-2
clone size: .
V gene: TRBV12-3/TRBV12-4
CDR3 DNA: TGTGCCAGCAGTTTAGCCAGGCTCGACTATGGCTACACCTTC
CDR3 protein: CASSLARLDYGYTF

D gene: .
J gene: TRBJ1-2
clone size: few
V gene: TRBV15
CDR3 DNA: TGTGCCACCAGCAAGACCGGGATTAGGTATGGCTACACCTTC
CDR3 protein: CATSKTGIRYGYTF

D gene: .
J gene: TRBJ2-6
clone size: .
V gene: TRBV14
CDR3 DNA: TGTGCCAGCAGCCAGGACTATGCGAGTACTGGTGCCAACGTCCTGACTTTC
CDR3 protein: CASSQDYASTGANVLTF

D gene: .
J gene: TRBJ2-2
clone size: .
V gene: TRBV5-1
CDR3 DNA: TGCGCCAGCCAGGAGGTGTCCGGGGAGCTGTTTTTT
CDR3 protein: CASQEVSGELFF

D gene: TRBD2
J gene: TRBJ2-3
clone size: .
V gene: TRBV18
CDR3 DNA: TGTGCCACCTCACCAGCGGGGGCTGGCACAGATACGCAGTATTTT
CDR3 protein: CATSPAGAGTDTQYF

D gene: .
J gene: TRBJ2-1
clone size: .
V gene: TRBV5-1
CDR3 DNA: TGCGCCAGCACCGAATTAAAAGGACGGTTTTACAATGAGCAGTTCTTC
CDR3 protein: CASTELKGRFYNEQFF

D gene: TRBD1
J gene: TRBJ1-6
clone size: few
V gene: TRBV5-6
CDR3 DNA: TGTGCCAGCAGTTACTACGGACAGGGGCATTCACCCCTCCACTTT
CDR3 protein: CASSYYGQGHSPLHF

D gene: .
J gene: TRBJ2-1
clone size: few
V gene: TRBV12-3/TRBV12-4
CDR3 DNA: TGTGCCAGCAGTTACCGCGGGGAGTTTATGTCGAATGAGCAGTTCTTC
CDR3 protein: CASSYRGEFMSNEQFF

D gene: .
J gene: TRBJ1-1
clone size: .
V gene: TRBV27
CDR3 DNA: TGTGCCAGCAGTTTTCACGGGAACACTGAAGCTTTCTTT
CDR3 protein: CASSFHGNTEAFF

D gene: TRBD2
J gene: TRBJ2-3
clone size: few
V gene: TRBV6-1
CDR3 DNA: TGTGCCAGCAGTGTGGGACTAGCGGCTAGCACAGATACGCAGTATTTT
CDR3 protein: CASSVGLAASTDTQYF

D gene: .
J gene: TRBJ2-7
clone size: .
V gene: TRBV28
CDR3 DNA: TGTGCCAGCAGCTACGCCGGGAGCTCCTACGAGCAGTACTTC
CDR3 protein: CASSYAGSSYEQYF

D gene: .
J gene: TRBJ1-1
clone size: .
V gene: TRBV12-3/TRBV12-4
CDR3 DNA: TGTGCCAGCAGTCCCCGAACAGATTCCAGAGGCTTTAGGTATCGCGCTGAAGCTTTCTTT
CDR3 protein: CASSPRTDSRGFRYRAEAFF

D gene: .
J gene: TRBJ2-2
clone size: .
V gene: TRBV2
CDR3 DNA: TGTGCCAGCAGTGCGGCCAGAACCGGGGAGCTGTTTTTT
CDR3 protein: CASSAARTGELFF

D gene: TRBD2
J gene: TRBJ2-5
clone size: .
V gene: TRBV5-1
CDR3 DNA: TGCGCCAGCAGCTCGACTAGCGGGGTAGAAGAGACCCAGTACTTC
CDR3 protein: CASSSTSGVEETQYF

D gene: .
J gene: TRBJ2-7
clone size: few
V gene: TRBV29-1
CDR3 DNA: TGCAGCGTTGAGGGGGCGAACTACGCGCAGTACTTC
CDR3 protein: CSVEGANYAQYF

D gene: TRBD1
J gene: TRBJ1-4
clone size: many
V gene: TRBV28
CDR3 DNA: TGTGCCAGCAGTTTGGGGGGACAGACCTCTAATGAAAAACTGTTTTTT
CDR3 protein: CASSLGGQTSNEKLFF